This entry features one T cell receptor beta chain sequence. The entry originates in a study of T cell changes during pregnancy in multiple sclerosis. Measured with immunoSEQ multiplex PCR; TCRdb has only the in-frame clones, and not every one. The sample records more than 35,000 clones, 92% being singletons. This CDR3 is built from 14 residues. From germline, CDR1 is MNHEY and CDR2 SVGAGI. The V segment lost 5 bases and the J segment 9 bases; nucleotides outside the gene matches: 9. The sample consisted of CD4+ T cells from peripheral blood mononuclear cells, taken in the third trimester of pregnancy. The receptor's source is a female donor with multiple sclerosis, enrolled in a pregnancy study. The chain recombines TRBV6-5 with TRBJ2-1, with 8 bases identical to TRBD2. In DNA, the CDR3 is TGTGCCAGCAGTAGGGGCCGCCGGGAGGGTGAGCAGTTCTTC. Its protein is CASSRGRREGEQFF.